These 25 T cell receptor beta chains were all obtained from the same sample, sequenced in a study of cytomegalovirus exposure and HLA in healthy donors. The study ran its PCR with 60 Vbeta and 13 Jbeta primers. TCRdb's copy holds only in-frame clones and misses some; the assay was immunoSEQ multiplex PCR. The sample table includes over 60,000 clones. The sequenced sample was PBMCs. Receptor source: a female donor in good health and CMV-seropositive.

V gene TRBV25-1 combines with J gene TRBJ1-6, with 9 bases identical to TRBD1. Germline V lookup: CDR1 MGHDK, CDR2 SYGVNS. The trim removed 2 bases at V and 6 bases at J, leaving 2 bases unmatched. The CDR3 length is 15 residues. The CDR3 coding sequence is TGTGCCAGCAGTGAAGAGACAGGGGGTAATTCACCCCTCCACTTT. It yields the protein CASSEETGGNSPLHF.

In DNA form, the CDR3 reads TGTGCCAGCAGTTACTCACCCCGGGGGGCCAACTATGGCTACACCTTC. It codes for CASSYSPRGANYGYTF. This chain joins TRBV6-5 and TRBJ1-2, with D possibly TRBD1 on 6 matching bases. Trimming removed 0 bases at V and 2 bases at J, with 13 bases between. Per germline, CDR1 MNHEY and CDR2 SVGAGI. The CDR3 covers 16 residues.

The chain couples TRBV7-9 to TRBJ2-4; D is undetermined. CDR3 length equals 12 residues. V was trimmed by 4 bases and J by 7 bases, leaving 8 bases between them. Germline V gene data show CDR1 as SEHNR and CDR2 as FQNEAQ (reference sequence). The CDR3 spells CASSSPRNIQYF. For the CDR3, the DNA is TGTGCCAGCAGCTCCCCCAGGAACATTCAGTACTTC.

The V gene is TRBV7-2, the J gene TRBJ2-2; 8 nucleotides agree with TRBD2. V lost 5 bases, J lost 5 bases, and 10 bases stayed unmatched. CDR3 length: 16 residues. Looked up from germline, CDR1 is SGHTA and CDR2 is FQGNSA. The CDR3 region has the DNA TGTGCCAGCAGCCAGGAGCGGGGGTTTGGAACCGGGGAGCTGTTTTTT. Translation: CASSQERGFGTGELFF.

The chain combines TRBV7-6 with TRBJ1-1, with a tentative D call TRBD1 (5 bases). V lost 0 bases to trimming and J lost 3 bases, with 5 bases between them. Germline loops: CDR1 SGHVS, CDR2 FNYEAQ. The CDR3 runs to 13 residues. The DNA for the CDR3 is TGTGCCAGCAGCTTAGCAGGGGACACTGAAGCTTTCTTT. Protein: CASSLAGDTEAFF.

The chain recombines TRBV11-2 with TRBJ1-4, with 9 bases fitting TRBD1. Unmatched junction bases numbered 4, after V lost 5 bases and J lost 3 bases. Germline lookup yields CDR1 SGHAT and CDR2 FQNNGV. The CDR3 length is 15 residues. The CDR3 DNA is TGTGCCAGCAGCGGGCGGACAGGGGCTAATGAAAAACTGTTTTTT. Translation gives CASSGRTGANEKLFF.

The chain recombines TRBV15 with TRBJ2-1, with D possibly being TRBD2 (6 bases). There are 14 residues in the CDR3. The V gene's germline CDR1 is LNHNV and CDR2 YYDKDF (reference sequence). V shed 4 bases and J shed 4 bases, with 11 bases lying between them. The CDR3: CATSTLREYNEQFF. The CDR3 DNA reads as TGTGCCACCAGCACCCTCCGGGAGTACAATGAGCAGTTCTTC.

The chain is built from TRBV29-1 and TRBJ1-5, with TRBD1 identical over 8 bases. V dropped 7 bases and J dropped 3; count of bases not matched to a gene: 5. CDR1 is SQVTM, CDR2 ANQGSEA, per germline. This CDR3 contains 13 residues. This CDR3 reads CSARQGYNQPQHF. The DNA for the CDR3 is TGCAGCGCCCGACAGGGGTACAATCAGCCCCAGCATTTT.

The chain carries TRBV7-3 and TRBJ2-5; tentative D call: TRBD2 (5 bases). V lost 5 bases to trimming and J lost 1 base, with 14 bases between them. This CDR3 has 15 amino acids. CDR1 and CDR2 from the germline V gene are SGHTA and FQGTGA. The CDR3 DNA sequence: TGTGCCAGCAGCCTGACAAACGGACTCCAAGAGACCCAGTACTTC. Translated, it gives CASSLTNGLQETQYF.

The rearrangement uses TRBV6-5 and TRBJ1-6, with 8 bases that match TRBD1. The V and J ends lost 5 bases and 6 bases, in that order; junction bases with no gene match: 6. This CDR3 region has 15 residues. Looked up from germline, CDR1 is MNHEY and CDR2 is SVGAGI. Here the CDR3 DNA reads TGTGCCAGCAGTCGGGAGACAGGGGTTAATTCACCCCTCCACTTT. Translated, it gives CASSRETGVNSPLHF.

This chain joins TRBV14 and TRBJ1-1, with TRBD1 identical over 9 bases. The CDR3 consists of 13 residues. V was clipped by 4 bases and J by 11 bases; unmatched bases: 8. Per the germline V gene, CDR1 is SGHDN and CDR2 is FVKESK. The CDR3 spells CASSLGQGKGAFF. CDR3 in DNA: TGTGCCAGCAGCCTGGGACAGGGAAAGGGGGCTTTCTTT.

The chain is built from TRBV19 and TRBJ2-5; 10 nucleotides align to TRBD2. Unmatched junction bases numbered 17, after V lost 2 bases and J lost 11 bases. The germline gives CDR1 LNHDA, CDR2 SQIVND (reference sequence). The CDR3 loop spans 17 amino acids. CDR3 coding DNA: TGTGCCAGTAGTATACTCAGAGTGACTAGCGGGTCAGGAGAGCAGTACTTC. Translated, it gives CASSILRVTSGSGEQYF.

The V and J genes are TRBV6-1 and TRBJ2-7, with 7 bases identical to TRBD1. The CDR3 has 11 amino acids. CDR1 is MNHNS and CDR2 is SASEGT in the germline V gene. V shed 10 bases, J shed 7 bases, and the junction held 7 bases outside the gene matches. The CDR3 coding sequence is TGTGCCACCGGGACAGTCTATGAGCAGTACTTC. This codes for CATGTVYEQYF.

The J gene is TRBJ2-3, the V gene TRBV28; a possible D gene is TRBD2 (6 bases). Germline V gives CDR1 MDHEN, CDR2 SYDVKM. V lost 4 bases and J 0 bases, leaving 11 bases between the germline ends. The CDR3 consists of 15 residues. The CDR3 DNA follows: TGTGCCAGCAGTTCACCCGGGACTAGCACAGATACGCAGTATTTT. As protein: CASSSPGTSTDTQYF.

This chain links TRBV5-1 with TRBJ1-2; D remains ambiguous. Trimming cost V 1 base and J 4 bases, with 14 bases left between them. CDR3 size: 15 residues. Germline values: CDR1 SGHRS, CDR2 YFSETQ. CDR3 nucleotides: TGCGCCAGCAGCTTGACCAGTGTACAGCCCTATGGCTACACCTTC. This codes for CASSLTSVQPYGYTF.

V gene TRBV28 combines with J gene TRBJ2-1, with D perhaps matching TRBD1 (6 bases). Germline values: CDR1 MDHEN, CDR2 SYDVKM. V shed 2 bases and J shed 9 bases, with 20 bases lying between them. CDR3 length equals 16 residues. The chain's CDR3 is CASSLVGGGRGSEQFF. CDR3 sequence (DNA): TGTGCCAGCAGTTTAGTAGGGGGTGGCCGCGGTAGTGAGCAGTTCTTC.

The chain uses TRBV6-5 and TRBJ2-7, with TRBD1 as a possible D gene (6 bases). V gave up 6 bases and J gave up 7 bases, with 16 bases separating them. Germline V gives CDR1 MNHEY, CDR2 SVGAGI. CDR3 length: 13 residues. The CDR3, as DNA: TGTGCCAGCAGCCCAGGACAGCCTTGGGAGCAGTACTTC. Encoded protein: CASSPGQPWEQYF.

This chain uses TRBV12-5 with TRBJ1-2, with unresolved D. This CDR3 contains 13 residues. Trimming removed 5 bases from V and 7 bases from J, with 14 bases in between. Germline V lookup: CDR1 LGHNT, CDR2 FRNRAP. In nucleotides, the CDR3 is TGTGCTAGTGGTCCCTCTTGGGAGACTGGCTACACCTTC. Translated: CASGPSWETGYTF.

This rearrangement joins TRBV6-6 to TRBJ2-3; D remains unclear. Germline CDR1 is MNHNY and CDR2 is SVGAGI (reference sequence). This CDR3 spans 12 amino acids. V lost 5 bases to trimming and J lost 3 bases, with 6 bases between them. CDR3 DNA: TGTGCCAGCAGTCCCCCAACAGATACGCAGTATTTT. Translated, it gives CASSPPTDTQYF.

In nucleotides, the CDR3 is TGTGCCAGTAGTGGAATTGCCCCCGACGGGACAGGGGGCGTGAACACTGAAGCTTTCTTT. It yields the protein CASSGIAPDGTGGVNTEAFF. The J gene is TRBJ1-1, the V gene TRBV19; 12 bases are a match to TRBD1. The CDR3 runs 20 residues. CDR1 is LNHDA and CDR2 is SQIVND in the germline V gene (reference sequence). The V gene end was trimmed by 5 bases and the J gene end by 0 bases; junction bases not matched to a gene: 16.

The CDR3 spells CAYTGQQSSGANVLTF. The CDR3 DNA follows: TGTGCCTACACGGGACAGCAAAGCTCTGGGGCCAACGTCCTGACTTTC. The rearrangement joins TRBV5-4 to TRBJ2-6; 7 bases fit TRBD1. Germline V gene data show CDR1 as SGHNT and CDR2 as YYREEE (reference sequence). Trimming took 10 bases from V and 0 from J; bases not matched to a gene: 10. The CDR3 is 16 amino acids. The variable domain in full, completed from reference TRBV5-4 and TRBJ2-6, reads ETGVTQSPTHLIKTRGQQVTLRCSSQSGHNTVSWYQQALGQGPQFIFQYYREEENGRGNFPPRFSGLQFPNYSSELNVNALELDDSALYLCAYTGQQSSGANVLTFGAGSRLTVL.

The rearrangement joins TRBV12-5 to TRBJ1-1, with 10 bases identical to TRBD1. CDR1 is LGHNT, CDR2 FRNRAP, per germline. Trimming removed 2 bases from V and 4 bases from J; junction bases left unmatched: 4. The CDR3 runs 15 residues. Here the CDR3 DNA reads TGTGCTAGTGGTTTGACCCGGACAGGGGGCACTGAAGCTTTCTTT. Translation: CASGLTRTGGTEAFF.

The CDR3 bases are TGTGCCAGCAGTGATAGTCCAAGCAATCAGCCCCAGCATTTT. This encodes CASSDSPSNQPQHF. This rearrangement joins TRBV6-1 to TRBJ1-5; D not certain. Trimming removed 3 bases at V and 1 base at J, with 7 bases between. CDR3 length equals 14 residues. In germline, CDR1 is MNHNS, CDR2 SASEGT.

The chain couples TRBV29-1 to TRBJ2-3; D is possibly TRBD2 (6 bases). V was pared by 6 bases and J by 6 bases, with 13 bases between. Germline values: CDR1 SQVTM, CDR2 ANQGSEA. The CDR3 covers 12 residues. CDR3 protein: CSVSTSRDTQYF. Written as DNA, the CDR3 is TGCAGCGTATCGACTAGTAGGGATACGCAGTATTTT.

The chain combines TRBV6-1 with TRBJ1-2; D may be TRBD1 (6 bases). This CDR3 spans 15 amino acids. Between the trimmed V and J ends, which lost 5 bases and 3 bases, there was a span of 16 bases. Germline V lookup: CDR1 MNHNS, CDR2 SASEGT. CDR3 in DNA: TGTGCCAGCAGTCGAACACGACAGGTAGACTATGGCTACACCTTC. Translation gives CASSRTRQVDYGYTF.